These 27 T cell receptor beta chains share one sample of origin, sequenced in a study of CD4 T cells in relation to SARS-CoV-2 and coronaviruses. Their target antigens are unknown. Before the COVID-19 pandemic, during about 2010-2018, CD4+ T cells were taken from unexposed donors. The cells were cultured for around ten days before CD4+ T cells were isolated. Here immunoSEQ multiplex PCR was the method, and the copy in TCRdb shows in-frame clones only, minus some. Of fewer than 20,000 clones in the sample, about 72% were seen once. The sequenced sample was CD4+ T cells from PBMCs, cultured in vitro. Every receptor here comes from a human donor in good health.

The CDR3 DNA reads as TGCAGCGTTGAAGCCGGGACAGGGGGTGAGCAGTACTTC. It specifies CSVEAGTGGEQYF. V usage is TRBV29-1 and J usage is TRBJ2-7; TRBD1 aligns across 11 bases. Per germline, CDR1 SQVTM and CDR2 ANQGSEA. CDR3 length: 13 amino acids. J gave up 7 bases and V 1 base, and 3 bases lay outside the gene matches.

This chain connects TRBV6-4 to TRBJ2-1; unclear D gene. The germline V and J ends were trimmed by 6 bases and 9 bases, with 15 bases remaining between them. The CDR3 totals 13 residues. Per the germline V gene, CDR1 is MRHNA and CDR2 is SNTAGT. The CDR3 bases are TGTGCCAGCAGCTCCACATCGGAAACTGAGCAGTTCTTC. As protein: CASSSTSETEQFF.

This clone has only one observation. CDR3 sequence (DNA): TGTGCCAGCAGTCGGGACAGGGGAGGTGAAAAACTGTTTTTT. As protein: CASSRDRGGEKLFF. The chain couples TRBV6-5 to TRBJ1-4; 10 nucleotides line up with TRBD1. The germline V gene encodes CDR1 MNHEY and CDR2 SVGAGI. The CDR3 has 14 amino acids. Unmatched junction bases numbered 4, after V lost 5 bases and J lost 7 bases.

The chain is built from TRBV7-2 and TRBJ2-3, with D perhaps assigned TRBD1 or TRBD2 (5 bases each). V lost 5 bases, J lost 4 bases, and 10 bases lay in between. From germline, CDR1 is SGHTA and CDR2 FQGNSA. The CDR3 consists of 13 residues. The CDR3 sequence: CASSRGVSDTQYF. Here the CDR3 DNA reads TGTGCCAGCAGCCGAGGGGTTTCAGATACGCAGTATTTT.

This chain links TRBV10-1 with TRBJ2-3; the D is unclear. The CDR3 runs 12 residues. Germline CDR1 and CDR2: WNHNN and SYGVQD (reference sequence). V was shortened by 4 bases and J by 2 bases, with 4 bases between the two germline ends. The CDR3, as DNA: TGCGCCAGCAGTGCCTACACAGATACGCAGTATTTT. Translating it yields CASSAYTDTQYF.

This clone was recorded a few times. The rearrangement uses TRBV10-1 and TRBJ1-5; no clear D gene. Trimming removed 3 bases from V and 7 bases from J, with 7 bases in between. Per the germline V gene, CDR1 is WNHNN and CDR2 is SYGVQD (reference sequence). This CDR3 is built from 12 residues. CDR3 DNA: TGCGCCAGCAGTGATTCGGGGCAGCCCCAGCATTTT. Its translation: CASSDSGQPQHF.

The genes are TRBV18 and TRBJ1-1; 7 nucleotides align to TRBD1. The CDR3 consists of 17 residues. Looked up from germline, CDR1 is KGHSH and CDR2 is LQKENI. J was trimmed by 1 base and V by 4 bases; bases with no gene match: 12. The chain's CDR3 is CASSLDRESSGNTEAFF. The CDR3, as DNA: TGTGCCAGCTCACTCGACAGGGAGTCGTCAGGGAACACTGAAGCTTTCTTT.

The chain employs TRBV2 and TRBJ1-1, with 7 bases lining up with TRBD1. Germline values: CDR1 SNHLY, CDR2 FYNNEI. The junction had 8 bases not matched to a gene; V was cut back by 6 bases and J by 4 bases. This CDR3 is built from 14 residues. The CDR3 DNA reads TGTGCCAGCAGATCAGGGGGGGGAGGCACTGAAGCTTTCTTT. It specifies CASRSGGGGTEAFF.

The CDR3 here is CASSIEAGTNTEAFF. CDR3 bases: TGTGCCAGTAGTATAGAAGCAGGGACGAACACTGAAGCTTTCTTT. V and J are TRBV19 and TRBJ1-1; a weak D match, TRBD1 (5 bases). V gave up 0 bases and J gave up 1 base, with 9 bases separating them. Germline lookup yields CDR1 LNHDA and CDR2 SQIVND (reference sequence). The CDR3 sequence is 15 residues long. Full variable domain (rest looked up from reference TRBV19 and TRBJ1-1): DGGITQSPKYLFRKEGQNVTLSCEQNLNHDAMYWYRQDPGQGLRLIYYSQIVNDFQKGDIAEGYSVSREKKESFPLTVTSAQKNPTAFYLCASSIEAGTNTEAFFGQGTRLTVV.

Only one count was recorded for this clone. The rearrangement links TRBV30 to TRBJ2-3; D unclear. Germline V gene sequence: CDR1 GTSNPN, CDR2 SVGIG (reference sequence). Trimming took off 1 base at V and 0 bases at J, with 5 bases between the two ends. There are 13 residues in the CDR3. For the CDR3, the DNA is TGTGCCTGGAGTGGATATAGCACAGATACGCAGTATTTT. It specifies CAWSGYSTDTQYF.

The chain joins TRBV19 to TRBJ1-1; 8 bases map to TRBD1. The ends lost 7 bases at V and 5 bases at J; junction bases unmatched: 15. The CDR3 totals 16 residues. Germline CDR1 LNHDA, CDR2 SQIVND (reference sequence). The CDR3: CASTMWTGIGRTEAFF. The CDR3 coding sequence is TGTGCCAGTACCATGTGGACAGGGATAGGCAGGACTGAAGCTTTCTTT.

This chain uses TRBV6-2 or TRBV6-3 with TRBJ2-3, with a weak D call TRBD2 (7 bases). CDR3 size: 15 residues. CDR1 and CDR2 from the germline V gene are MNHEY and SVGEGT. The V end was cut by 2 bases, the J end by 4 bases, with 13 bases between. CDR3 in amino acids: CASSYGGAYADTQYF. CDR3 coding DNA: TGTGCCAGCAGTTACGGGGGGGCGTACGCAGATACGCAGTATTTT.

V gene TRBV14 combines with J gene TRBJ1-1; D not resolved. Germline-derived CDR1 and CDR2 are SGHDN and FVKESK. V shed 4 bases and J shed 3 bases, with 15 bases lying between them. There are 15 residues in the CDR3. The CDR3 spells CASSPRPAIHTEAFF. The DNA for the CDR3 is TGTGCCAGCAGCCCACGCCCGGCCATCCACACTGAAGCTTTCTTT. Filled out from reference TRBV14 and TRBJ1-1, the complete variable domain reads EAGVTQFPSHSVIEKGQTVTLRCDPISGHDNLYWYRRVMGKEIKFLLHFVKESKQDESGMPNNRFLAERTGGTYSTLKVQPAELEDSGVYFCASSPRPAIHTEAFFGQGTRLTVV.

The CDR3 DNA reads TGTGCCAGCAGTTACTCGATACTGGGGACCTACGAGCAGTACTTC. Protein product: CASSYSILGTYEQYF. This sequence joins TRBV6-5 and TRBJ2-7; D gene ambiguous. CDR1 MNHEY and CDR2 SVGAGI come from the germline V gene. The CDR3 totals 15 residues. Trimming removed 0 bases from V and 2 bases from J, with 11 bases in between.

The chain links TRBV6-5 to TRBJ1-5; D might be TRBD1 (5 bases). The germline V gene encodes CDR1 MNHEY and CDR2 SVGAGI. V shed 10 bases and J shed 1 base, with 14 bases lying between them. The CDR3 sequence is 14 residues long. DNA for the CDR3: TGTGCCACAACGTGGGGGGGAAGCAATCAGCCCCAGCATTTT. It specifies CATTWGGSNQPQHF.

The table lists this clone with a few counts. The chain couples TRBV3-1 (or the pseudogene TRBV3-2) to TRBJ2-7; D gene unclear. CDR3 size: 13 residues. V was pared by 1 base and J by 3 bases, with 7 bases between. CDR1 and CDR2 (germline): LGHDT, YNNKEL (reference sequence). In nucleotides, the CDR3 is TGTGCCAGCAGCCAAGTCGCAAGCTACGAGCAGTACTTC. Translated, it gives CASSQVASYEQYF.

This chain connects TRBV7-9 to TRBJ1-1; TRBD1 aligns across 8 bases. CDR3 length: 13 amino acids. From germline, CDR1 is SEHNR and CDR2 FQNEAQ (reference sequence). The V and J ends lost 8 bases and 5 bases, in that order; junction bases with no gene match: 7. The CDR3 reads CASWGTGGTEAFF. The DNA of the CDR3 is TGTGCCAGCTGGGGCACAGGGGGAACTGAAGCTTTCTTT.

The J gene is TRBJ1-1, the V gene TRBV18; D may be TRBD1 (6 bases). V gave up 3 bases and J gave up 7 bases, with 12 bases separating them. CDR1 and CDR2 (germline): KGHSH, LQKENI. This CDR3 has 13 amino acids. CDR3 DNA: TGTGCCAGCTCACCTCCGACAGGCGGTGAAGCTTTCTTT. Protein sequence: CASSPPTGGEAFF.

A few counts support this clone. The chain recombines TRBV7-2 with TRBJ2-3; 7 bases line up with TRBD2. Germline CDR1 reads SGHTA; CDR2 reads FQGNSA. Trimming cost V 0 bases and J 4 bases; bases outside gene matches: 1. This CDR3 has 14 amino acids. CDR3 amino acids: CASSLAGGADTQYF. CDR3 nucleotides: TGTGCCAGCAGCTTAGCGGGAGGGGCAGATACGCAGTATTTT.

V and J are TRBV29-1 and TRBJ1-2; a possible D gene is TRBD1 (6 bases). V was pared by 3 bases and J by 4 bases, with 12 bases between. The CDR3 totals 13 residues. CDR1 is SQVTM and CDR2 is ANQGSEA in the germline V gene. CDR3 amino acids: CSVETGSGYGYTF. Written as DNA, the CDR3 is TGCAGCGTTGAGACAGGCTCAGGCTATGGCTACACCTTC.

The chain is built from TRBV11-2 and TRBJ1-6; D gene uncertain. V dropped 0 bases and J dropped 10 bases, with 1 base sitting between them. Germline V gene sequence: CDR1 SGHAT, CDR2 FQNNGV. There are 11 residues in the CDR3. The CDR3 is CASSLDSPLHF. The CDR3 nucleotides are TGTGCCAGCAGCTTAGACTCACCCCTCCACTTT.

The V and J genes are TRBV18 and TRBJ1-1; D remains ambiguous. This CDR3 comprises 13 residues. The V gene lost 5 bases and the J gene lost 5 bases, with 12 bases spanning the gap. Germline V gene lookup returns CDR1 KGHSH and CDR2 LQKENI. CDR3 region: CASSSSRQTEAFF. The CDR3 nucleotides read TGTGCCAGCTCATCTAGCCGGCAGACTGAAGCTTTCTTT.

The chain links TRBV25-1 to TRBJ2-3, with TRBD2 as a possible D gene (7 bases). Germline lookup yields CDR1 MGHDK and CDR2 SYGVNS. There are 15 residues in the CDR3. V lost 0 bases to trimming and J lost 6 bases, with 13 bases between them. Written as DNA, the CDR3 is TGTGCCAGCAGTGAATATGGGGGGGGCGAGGATACGCAGTATTTT. Amino acid sequence: CASSEYGGGEDTQYF.

This clone was counted a single time. CDR3 sequence: CASSLVRGGAAAYEQYF. CDR3 coding DNA: TGTGCCAGCAGCTTAGTTCGGGGAGGTGCGGCAGCCTACGAGCAGTACTTC. The genes are TRBV11-2 and TRBJ2-7; D might be TRBD2 (6 bases). The CDR3 consists of 17 residues. CDR1 is SGHAT, CDR2 FQNNGV, per germline. V lost 1 base and J lost 2, with 18 bases in between.

The chain uses TRBV7-9 and TRBJ2-1; TRBD1 matches 11 bases. CDR3 length: 16 residues. Trimming at V came to 6 bases and at J to 9 bases, leaving 13 bases not matched to a gene. Germline CDR1 reads SEHNR; CDR2 reads FQNEAQ (reference sequence). The CDR3 nucleotides are TGTGCCAGCAGTACGCTCCGGGACAGGGGGGCGGCTGAGCAGTTCTTC. Translation: CASSTLRDRGAAEQFF.

The V gene is TRBV5-1, the J gene TRBJ1-1; 8 nucleotides line up with TRBD1. After removal of 4 bases from V and 1 base from J, the junction contained 3 bases not matched to a gene. CDR3 length equals 14 residues. Germline CDR1 and CDR2: SGHRS and YFSETQ. This CDR3 is CASSAGTGNTEAFF. The CDR3 DNA reads TGCGCCAGCAGCGCCGGGACAGGGAACACTGAAGCTTTCTTT.

The rearrangement joins TRBV3-1 (or the pseudogene TRBV3-2) to TRBJ2-7, with D maybe TRBD2 (6 bases). Trimming cost V 0 bases and J 4 bases, with 16 bases left between them. Germline CDR1 reads LGHDT; CDR2 reads YNNKEL (reference sequence). The CDR3 contains 16 residues. CDR3 coding DNA: TGTGCCAGCAGCCAAGAGTGGGCACGCGGGATGTACGAGCAGTACTTC. It codes for CASSQEWARGMYEQYF.